This T cell receptor beta chain was identified during a study of blood T cell repertoires in COVID-19. Study-level information: Specimens from acute and convalescent COVID-19 originated in the United States, Italy and Spain.

Using immunoSEQ multiplex PCR, the repertoire was profiled, and TCRdb retains in-frame clones only, with some absent. This sample has about 140,000 clones, with more than 75% found just once. The V gene end was trimmed by 0 bases and the J gene end by 5 bases; junction bases not matched to a gene: 9. Per the germline V gene, CDR1 is LGHNA and CDR2 is YSLEER. The CDR3 runs 16 residues. The TCR was taken from a man in his sixties who had recovered from COVID-19. The sequenced sample consisted of peripheral blood. The V gene is TRBV4-3, the J gene TRBJ2-7, with 8 bases matching TRBD1. The CDR3 sequence is CASSQEAGTGINEQYF. The CDR3 nucleotides are TGCGCCAGCAGCCAAGAAGCCGGGACAGGCATTAACGAGCAGTACTTC.